The following is a TCR beta chain sequence with its context. Its antigen is not yet known. No qualities accompany the bases; no much larger clone lies one base away. Receptor libraries were prepared by 5' RACE. The sequencer was an Illumina HiSeq 2500. A second about 7 to 11 cycle PCR used a sample-barcoded 5' primer and a J-beta primer mix. Each TCR beta cDNA molecule received a unique molecular identifier from a template-switch 5' adaptor carrying 12 random nucleotides. At least 3 million CDR3-containing paired-end reads were obtained from each sample. First-strand cDNA was synthesized from all RNA with the Mint cDNA synthesis kit, primed by a TRBC-specific oligonucleotide. Following uracil-DNA glycosylase treatment, all cDNA underwent a first 18-cycle PCR with the universal primers M1SS and BC2_uni_R. The paper's data handling went like this. Normalization of each sample was performed by random selection of 1 million high-quality reads, each carrying a distinct molecular identifier. Reads sharing molecular identifiers were discarded rather than binned into consensus sequences. MiTCR, set to a Q25 quality threshold and the strictest error-elimination algorithm, was used for CDR3 identification, clonotype clustering and error correction. Lower-bound total TCR beta diversity was estimated with a nonparametric unseen species model using Euler transformation. Through fastp at Q25 and MiXCR, TCRdb rebuilt clones from the public reads, retaining in-frame beta chains. CDR3 protein sequences are deduplicated, and each keeps its most common genes and DNA. These V and J calls originate from TCRdb's pipeline instead of the authors' own analysis. The sample contains 1.6 million or so distinct CDR3 sequences, around 35% of them found a single time. 11% of the sample goes to the ten largest clones.

The entry originates in a study of blood T cells in healthy people across ages (dated by TCRdb to 2014 to 2015). For context, the study as a whole: Template switching captured roughly one uniquely barcoded TCR beta cDNA molecule per two T cells in model experiments. The study measured age-related changes in TCR beta repertoire diversity using deep sequencing normalized with unique cDNA molecular identifiers. The donors were divided into four age groups: young (average around 16 years), middle-aged (about 40), aged (approximately 59) and long-lived (roughly 88). To avoid experimental bias, donors of different ages were randomly spread across the sequencing lanes. Two additional independent replicas of 1 million unique cDNA reads from the same blood draw were analyzed for two donors (one aged 18 to 29 and one aged 80 or older). The paper as a whole reports these results and caveats: The percentage of naive T cells measured by flow cytometry correlated strongly with observed TCR beta diversity. Because donor CMV infection status was unknown, age-related changes in expanded clonotypes were potentially confounded. Observed TCR beta diversity per million T cells fell roughly linearly with age, and a significant reduction was already apparent by age roughly 40. Compared with the aged group, more naive CD4+ T cells, fewer expanded clones and increased TCR diversity were shown by the long-lived group, suggesting age selection. Total diversity estimates from one million sequenced T cells were considered lower bounds and underestimates. Bulk unsorted PBMC profiling prevented conclusive comparison of naive and antigen-experienced compartments.

As encoded in the germline V gene (reference sequence), CDR1 is DFQATT while CDR2 is SNEGSKA. The CDR3 spans 12 residues, from the cysteine through the phenylalanine. Only the CDR3 region is kept as DNA, spanning 36 bases read in frame from base 1. V lost 5 bases and J lost 5 bases, and the count of bases not matched to a germline gene is 6. The roughly 39 donors, aged 6 to 90 years, were systemically healthy Caucasian individuals from Russia. Each donor gave ten milliliters of peripheral blood, collected into EDTA-treated Vacutainer tubes. Ficoll-Paque density-gradient centrifugation was used to isolate PBMCs, with at least 7 million per sample. Trizol reagent was used to extract total RNA from PBMCs, with at least 5.5 micrograms per sample. The percentages of naive CD45RAhigh/CD27high T cells were determined by flow cytometry on a PBMC aliquot from every donor.

Material for sequencing was blood. The chain employs TRBV20-1 and TRBJ2-7; a stretch of 7 junction bases matches TRBD2. The receptor's source is a woman aged 25 to 39 in good health. In nucleotide form, the sequence is TGCAGTGCTTTTGTCCGGGGGGACGAGCAGTACTTC. It translates as CSAFVRGDEQYF.